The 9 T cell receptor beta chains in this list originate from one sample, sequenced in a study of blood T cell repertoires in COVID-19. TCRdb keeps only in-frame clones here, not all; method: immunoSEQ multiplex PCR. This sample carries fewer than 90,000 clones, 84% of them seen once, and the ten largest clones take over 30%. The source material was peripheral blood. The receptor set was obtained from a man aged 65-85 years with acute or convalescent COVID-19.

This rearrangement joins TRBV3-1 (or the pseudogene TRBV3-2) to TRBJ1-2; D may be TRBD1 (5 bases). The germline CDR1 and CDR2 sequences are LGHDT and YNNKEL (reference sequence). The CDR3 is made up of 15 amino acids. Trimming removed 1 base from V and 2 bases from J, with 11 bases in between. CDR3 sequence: CASSQVRGVNYGYTF. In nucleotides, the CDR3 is TGTGCCAGCAGCCAAGTCCGGGGGGTCAACTATGGCTACACCTTC.

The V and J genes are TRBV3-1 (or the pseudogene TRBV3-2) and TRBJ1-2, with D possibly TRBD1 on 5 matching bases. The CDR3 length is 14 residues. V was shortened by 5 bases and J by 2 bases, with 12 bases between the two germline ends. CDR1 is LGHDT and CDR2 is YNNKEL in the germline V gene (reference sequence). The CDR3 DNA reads TGTGCCAGCAGCGCCTGGGGGGGGAACTATGGCTACACCTTC. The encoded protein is CASSAWGGNYGYTF.

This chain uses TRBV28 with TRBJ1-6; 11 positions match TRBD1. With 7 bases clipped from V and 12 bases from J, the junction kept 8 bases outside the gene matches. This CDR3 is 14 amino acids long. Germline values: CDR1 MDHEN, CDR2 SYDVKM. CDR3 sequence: CASNHGQGAGPLHF. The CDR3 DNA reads TGTGCCAGCAACCACGGACAGGGGGCAGGACCCCTCCACTTT. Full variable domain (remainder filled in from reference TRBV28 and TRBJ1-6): DVKVTQSSRYLVKRTGEKVFLECVQDMDHENMFWYRQDPGLGLRLIYFSYDVKMKEKGDIPEGYSVSREKKERFSLILESASTNQTSMYLCASNHGQGAGPLHFGNGTRLTVT.

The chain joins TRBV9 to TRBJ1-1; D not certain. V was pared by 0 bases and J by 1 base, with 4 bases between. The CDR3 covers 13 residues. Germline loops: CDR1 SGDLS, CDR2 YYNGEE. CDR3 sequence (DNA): TGTGCCAGCAGCGTAGCCCAGAACACTGAAGCTTTCTTT. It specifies CASSVAQNTEAFF. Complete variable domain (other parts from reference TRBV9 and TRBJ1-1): DSGVTQTPKHLITATGQRVTLRCSPRSGDLSVYWYQQSLDQGLQFLIQYYNGEERAKGNILERFSAQQFPDLHSELNLSSLELGDSALYFCASSVAQNTEAFFGQGTRLTVV.

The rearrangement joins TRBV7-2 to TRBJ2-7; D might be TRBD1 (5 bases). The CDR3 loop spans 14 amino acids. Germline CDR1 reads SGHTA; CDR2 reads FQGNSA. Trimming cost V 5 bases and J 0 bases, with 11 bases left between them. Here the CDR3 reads CASSSDSVSYEQYF. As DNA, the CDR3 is TGTGCCAGCAGCAGTGACAGTGTCTCCTACGAGCAGTACTTC.

The CDR3 coding sequence is TGTGCCAGCAGTGCTGCGGGAAGAAGAGGAGATACGCAGTATTTT. Translating it yields CASSAAGRRGDTQYF. This chain joins TRBV25-1 and TRBJ2-3; perhaps TRBD2 as D (6 bases). This CDR3 spans 15 amino acids. From germline, CDR1 is MGHDK and CDR2 SYGVNS. Trimming shortened V by 4 bases and J by 5 bases, and 16 bases separated the two germline ends. Using reference TRBV25-1 and TRBJ2-3 for the parts outside the CDR3, the full variable domain is EADIYQTPRYLVIGTGKKITLECSQTMGHDKMYWYQQDPGMELHLIHYSYGVNSTEKGDLSSESTVSRIRTEHFPLTLESARPSHTSQYLCASSAAGRRGDTQYFGPGTRLTVL.

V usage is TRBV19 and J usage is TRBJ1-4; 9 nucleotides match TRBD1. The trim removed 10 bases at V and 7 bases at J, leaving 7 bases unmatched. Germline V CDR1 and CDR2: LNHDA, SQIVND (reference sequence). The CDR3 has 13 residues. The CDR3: CATKDRGSEKLFF. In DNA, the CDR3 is TGTGCCACCAAGGACAGGGGAAGTGAAAAACTGTTTTTT. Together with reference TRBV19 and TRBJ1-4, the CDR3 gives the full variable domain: DGGITQSPKYLFRKEGQNVTLSCEQNLNHDAMYWYRQDPGQGLRLIYYSQIVNDFQKGDIAEGYSVSREKKESFPLTVTSAQKNPTAFYLCATKDRGSEKLFFGSGTQLSVL.

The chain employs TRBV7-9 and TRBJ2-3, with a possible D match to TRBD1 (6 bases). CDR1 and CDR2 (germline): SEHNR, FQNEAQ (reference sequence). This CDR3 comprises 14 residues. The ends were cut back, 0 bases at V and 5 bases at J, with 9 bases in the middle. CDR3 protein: CASSLAGAGDTQYF. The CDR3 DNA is TGTGCCAGCAGCTTAGCGGGGGCGGGAGATACGCAGTATTTT.

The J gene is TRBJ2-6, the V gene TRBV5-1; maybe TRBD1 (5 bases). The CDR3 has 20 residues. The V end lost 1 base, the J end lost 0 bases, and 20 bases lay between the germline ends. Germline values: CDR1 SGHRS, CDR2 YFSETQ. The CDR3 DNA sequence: TGCGCCAGCAGCTTGACTCCAGGGATCCAAACAAGCTCTGGGGCCAACGTCCTGACTTTC. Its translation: CASSLTPGIQTSSGANVLTF. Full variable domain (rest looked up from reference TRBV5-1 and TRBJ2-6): KAGVTQTPRYLIKTRGQQVTLSCSPISGHRSVSWYQQTPGQGLQFLFEYFSETQRNKGNFPGRFSGRQFSNSRSEMNVSTLELGDSALYLCASSLTPGIQTSSGANVLTFGAGSRLTVL.